The 7 T cell receptor beta chains listed next were all sequenced from one sample in a study of blood T cell repertoires in COVID-19. Assay: immunoSEQ multiplex PCR; the TCRdb copy retains only in-frame clones and omits some. In the table there are approximately 88,000 clones, around 80% of which are singletons. Sequences were obtained from peripheral blood. The origin of the receptors is a man aged 50 or older who had recovered from COVID-19.

The chain employs TRBV19 and TRBJ1-4; 9 bases line up with TRBD1. V dropped 5 bases and J dropped 8; count of bases not matched to a gene: 9. The CDR3 consists of 15 residues. In germline, CDR1 is LNHDA, CDR2 SQIVND (reference sequence). CDR3 bases: TGTGCCAGTAGTCCACAGGGGGCGAATAACGAAAAACTGTTTTTT. It codes for CASSPQGANNEKLFF.

This chain joins TRBV7-9 and TRBJ2-1; TRBD2 might be the D (6 bases). The CDR3 extends over 14 amino acids. Trimming cost V 6 bases and J 9 bases, with 18 bases left between them. Germline V CDR1 and CDR2: SEHNR, FQNEAQ (reference sequence). The CDR3 DNA reads TGTGCCAGCAGGCCCTCGGGACTCCGAATTGAGCAGTTCTTC. It specifies CASRPSGLRIEQFF. Variable domain in full (rest from reference TRBV7-9 and TRBJ2-1): DTGVSQNPRHKITKRGQNVTFRCDPISEHNRLYWYRQTLGQGPEFLTYFQNEAQLEKSRLLSDRFSAERPKGSFSTLEIQRTEQGDSAMYLCASRPSGLRIEQFFGPGTRLTVL.

The rearrangement joins TRBV6-2 or TRBV6-3 to TRBJ2-5, with 7 bases lining up with TRBD2. The germline gives CDR1 MNHEY, CDR2 SVGEGT. V lost 4 bases to trimming and J lost 4 bases; unmatched junction nucleotides: 9. This CDR3 is built from 15 residues. The CDR3 loop reads CASSLTSTPGETQYF. CDR3 coding DNA: TGTGCCAGCAGTTTGACTAGCACGCCCGGAGAGACCCAGTACTTC.

The chain has TRBV9 and TRBJ2-3; TRBD1 aligns across 10 bases. Germline lookup yields CDR1 SGDLS and CDR2 YYNGEE. The CDR3 is 15 residues long. Losses at the gene ends were 6 bases for V and 5 bases for J; bases not matched to a gene: 9. The DNA for the CDR3 is TGTGCCAGCAACCGACAGGGGGCCCCTAAAGATACGCAGTATTTT. Protein: CASNRQGAPKDTQYF.

This chain joins TRBV7-9 and TRBJ1-2, with 7 bases identical to TRBD1. The germline CDR1 and CDR2 sequences are SEHNR and FQNEAQ (reference sequence). V gave up 3 bases and J gave up 7 bases; unmatched junction bases: 5. This CDR3 is built from 13 residues. This chain's CDR3 is CASSFLQGVGYTF. CDR3 sequence (DNA): TGTGCCAGCAGCTTTCTCCAGGGGGTTGGCTACACCTTC.

The rearrangement uses TRBV6-5 and TRBJ2-1; 9 bases line up with TRBD1. Germline assignment: CDR1 MNHEY and CDR2 SVGAGI. The CDR3 runs to 15 residues. Trimming at V came to 7 bases and at J to 1 base, leaving 5 bases not matched to a gene. The CDR3 bases are TGTGCCAGCACCGAAGGGACAGGGTCCTACAATGAGCAGTTCTTC. This translates into CASTEGTGSYNEQFF.

This clone was detected only once. The CDR3 loop is CASGQPSSYEQYF. For the CDR3, the DNA is TGTGCCAGCGGACAGCCTAGCTCCTACGAGCAGTACTTC. The chain links TRBV11-2 to TRBJ2-7; perhaps TRBD1 as D (6 bases). Trimming stripped 8 bases from V and 0 bases from J, with 11 bases between. This CDR3 has 13 amino acids. Germline V gives CDR1 SGHAT, CDR2 FQNNGV.